Each of the 7 T cell receptor beta chains below was sequenced from the same sample in a study of cytomegalovirus exposure and HLA in healthy donors. The PCR employed 60 Vbeta primers together with 13 Jbeta primers. The data were produced by immunoSEQ multiplex PCR, yet TCRdb's version contains in-frame clones alone and is incomplete. The sample lists 84,000 or so clones; less than 80% were seen once. Source material: PBMCs. These receptors were collected from a human donor in good health.

In its sample, this clone was seen a few times. A far larger clone is off by one base, so a read error is likely. The rearrangement uses TRBV7-9 and TRBJ2-7, with 10 bases identical to TRBD1. From germline, CDR1 is SEHNR and CDR2 FQNEAQ (reference sequence). This CDR3 spans 15 amino acids. CDR3 coding DNA: TGTTCCAGCAGCAGCAGGGGACAGGGGCGCTACGAGCAGTACTTC. It encodes CSSSSRGQGRYEQYF.

The table lists this clone with a few counts. This chain links TRBV7-8 with TRBJ2-1; 8 positions agree with TRBD2. This CDR3 is built from 15 residues. V lost 5 bases to trimming and J lost 5 bases; unmatched junction nucleotides: 8. Germline V gene lookup returns CDR1 SGHVS and CDR2 FQNEAQ. CDR3 DNA sequence: TGTGCCAGCAGCCCGCGGACTAGCCAGGACAATGAGCAGTTCTTC. Its translation: CASSPRTSQDNEQFF.

V gene TRBV6-6 combines with J gene TRBJ2-5; D might be TRBD1 (6 bases). Germline V gene sequence: CDR1 MNHNY, CDR2 SVGAGI (reference sequence). Deletions cut 5 bases from V and 0 bases from J, with 7 bases between. This CDR3 region has 13 residues. CDR3 DNA sequence: TGTGCCAGCAGTACAGGGTACCAAGAGACCCAGTACTTC. Amino acids: CASSTGYQETQYF.

The V call is TRBV6-5, the J call TRBJ2-7, with D tentatively TRBD1 (5 bases). Trimming removed 7 bases at V and 5 bases at J, with 15 bases between. This CDR3 is built from 13 residues. The germline V gene encodes CDR1 MNHEY and CDR2 SVGAGI. CDR3 in DNA: TGTGCCAGCAAAGACCAGGGCCGCGACGAGCAGTACTTC. This encodes CASKDQGRDEQYF.

This clone was counted a single time. The chain employs TRBV10-1 and TRBJ2-3; 8 bases align to TRBD2. J lost 2 bases, V lost 7 bases, and 5 bases had no gene match. CDR1 is WNHNN and CDR2 is SYGVQD in the germline V gene (reference sequence). CDR3 length: 14 residues. The chain's CDR3 is CASNVGGDTDTQYF. The CDR3 DNA reads TGCGCCAGCAATGTCGGGGGGGACACAGATACGCAGTATTTT.

J is TRBJ2-7 and V is TRBV5-1, with 16 bases aligning to TRBD2. Germline CDR1 reads SGHRS; CDR2 reads YFSETQ. The CDR3 has 15 amino acids. Trimming cost V 3 bases and J 12 bases; bases outside gene matches: 9. CDR3 DNA: TGCGCCAGCAGCTCGGCCGGGACTAGCGGGGGGGGCTGGTACTTC. This sequence encodes CASSSAGTSGGGWYF.

This clone showed up just a few times. This chain connects TRBV7-9 to TRBJ1-1, with D unresolved. V was pared by 1 base and J by 0 bases, with 9 bases between. The CDR3 covers 15 residues. Germline assignment: CDR1 SEHNR and CDR2 FQNEAQ (reference sequence). The CDR3 here is CASSLGHTVNTEAFF. DNA for the CDR3: TGTGCCAGCAGCTTAGGACACACAGTGAACACTGAAGCTTTCTTT. Filled out from reference TRBV7-9 and TRBJ1-1, the complete variable domain reads DTGVSQNPRHKITKRGQNVTFRCDPISEHNRLYWYRQTLGQGPEFLTYFQNEAQLEKSRLLSDRFSAERPKGSFSTLEIQRTEQGDSAMYLCASSLGHTVNTEAFFGQGTRLTVV.